The 6 T cell receptor beta chains in this list originate from one sample, sequenced in a study of T-cell memory formation after mild COVID-19. From the 5' RACE reads, TCRdb called clonotypes with MiXCR, one entry per CDR3 protein. Altogether about 130,000 distinct CDR3 sequences are present, approximately 15% being singletons, with the ten largest covering roughly 5%. What was sequenced was PBMCs or a T cell subset sorted from them (not recorded which). The receptors here all came from a man between 18 and 35 years old who had mild COVID-19 (a few samples of this study predate the infection). Cell type and time point are not known.

As concerns this clonotype: Germline is not matched at one junction end, which may reflect a read error. This rearrangement joins TRBV5-5 to TRBJ2-2; D is unclear. The CDR3 contains 12 residues. Germline CDR1 reads SGHKS; CDR2 reads YYEKEE (reference sequence). This chain's CDR3 is CAGSFSTGELFF. CDR3 bases: TGTGCCGGCAGCTTCAGCACCGGGGAGCTGTTTTTT.

V usage is TRBV3-1 and J usage is TRBJ2-3; D perhaps matches TRBD1 (5 bases). The germline V gene has CDR1 LGHDT and CDR2 YNNKEL (reference sequence). This CDR3 has 16 residues. The germline V and J ends were trimmed by 1 base and 1 base, with 12 bases remaining between them. The CDR3 DNA follows: TGTGCCAGCAGCCAAGGGGGCTTCCCGGGCACAGATACGCAGTATTTT. Protein sequence: CASSQGGFPGTDTQYF.

The J gene is TRBJ2-3, the V gene TRBV11-1, with unresolved D. The CDR3 runs to 11 residues. Trimming stripped 3 bases from V and 9 bases from J, with 7 bases between. Germline loops: CDR1 SGHAT, CDR2 FQDESV (reference sequence). In DNA form, the CDR3 reads TGTGCCAGCAGCTTTGCCGGGACGCAGTATTTT. Amino acid sequence: CASSFAGTQYF.

This chain links TRBV29-1 with TRBJ2-3, with a tentative D call TRBD1 (5 bases). Trimming stripped 6 bases from V and 1 base from J, with 11 bases between. CDR1 and CDR2 from the germline V gene are SQVTM and ANQGSEA. This CDR3 contains 13 residues. The CDR3 nucleotides read TGCAGCGTGTGCAGGGTGCGCACAGATACGCAGTATTTT. This gives the protein CSVCRVRTDTQYF.

The chain carries TRBV5-5 and TRBJ2-1; possibly TRBD1 for D (6 bases). The germline V gene has CDR1 SGHKS and CDR2 YYEKEE (reference sequence). The CDR3 covers 16 residues. With 4 bases removed from V and 4 bases from J, the gap between germline ends came to 18 bases. The CDR3 loop reads CASSLTTGGYYNEQFF. Here the CDR3 DNA reads TGTGCCAGCAGCCTAACGACAGGAGGTTATTACAATGAGCAGTTCTTC.

The table lists this clonotype with many counts. This chain links TRBV12-3 or TRBV12-4 with TRBJ2-3; possible D gene TRBD2, 5 bases. This CDR3 contains 15 residues. V was cut by 5 bases and J by 1 base, with 13 bases left in between. CDR3 sequence reads: CASSRGQVGTDTQYF. CDR3 sequence (DNA): TGTGCCAGCAGTCGGGGTCAGGTCGGCACAGATACGCAGTATTTT.